One sample yielded the 5 T cell receptor beta chains listed below, sequenced in a study of breast tumors, draining lymph nodes, adjacent tissues. Breast cancer patients provided tissue from their axillary draining lymph nodes. One entry per CDR3 protein, called by TCRdb with MiXCR from the multiplex PCR reads. Of roughly 110,000 distinct CDR3 sequences detected, about 30% appear once; the ten largest clones hold 5.5% to 7%. Sequenced input: axillary lymph node tissue. These receptors originate from a female donor with breast cancer. Some clones in this sample may be carry-over from other donors' samples.

In nucleotides, the CDR3 is TGTGCCAGCAGTTTAGATTTCCGGGGCTACACCTTC. Its translation is CASSLDFRGYTF. The rearrangement links TRBV12-3 or TRBV12-4 to TRBJ1-2; D not certain. V was pared by 1 base and J by 8 bases, with 8 bases between. The CDR3 is 12 residues long.

This clonotype was recorded at least ten times. V usage is TRBV5-4 and J usage is TRBJ2-7; TRBD2 matches at 10 bases. The CDR3 totals 15 residues. The germline V gene has CDR1 SGHNT and CDR2 YYREEE (reference sequence). V trimming: 6 bases; J trimming: 3 bases; junction bases outside the gene matches: 9. This CDR3 reads CASIQSGTSVYEQYF. The CDR3 coding sequence is TGTGCCAGCATCCAATCCGGGACTAGCGTCTACGAGCAGTACTTC.

This clonotype was seen a few times. The chain employs TRBV27 and TRBJ1-2, with 7 bases fitting TRBD1. Germline trimming cut 2 bases from V and 1 base from J; bases unmatched to any gene: 7. The CDR3 totals 16 residues. CDR1 and CDR2 (germline): MNHEY, SMNVEV (reference sequence). The chain's CDR3 is CASSLAGGLGNYGYTF. CDR3 nucleotides: TGTGCCAGCAGTTTAGCAGGGGGATTAGGTAACTATGGCTACACCTTC.

This clonotype has a count of ten or more. The chain is built from TRBV7-6 and TRBJ2-7; no definite D call. This CDR3 comprises 14 residues. The germline V and J ends were trimmed by 5 bases and 1 base, with 12 bases remaining between them. The germline V gene encodes CDR1 SGHVS and CDR2 FNYEAQ. CDR3 DNA sequence: TGTGCCAGCAGCCCGACCATTCCATCCTACGAGCAGTACTTC. Encoded protein: CASSPTIPSYEQYF.

Ten or more counts support this clonotype. This rearrangement joins TRBV20-1 to TRBJ1-4; D might be TRBD1 (5 bases). V was cut by 1 base and J by 6 bases, with 9 bases left in between. Germline values: CDR1 DFQATT, CDR2 SNEGSKA (reference sequence). This CDR3 is 13 amino acids long. Written as DNA, the CDR3 is TGCAGTGCTAGAGCCGGGGGGTATGAAAAACTGTTTTTT. Protein sequence: CSARAGGYEKLFF.